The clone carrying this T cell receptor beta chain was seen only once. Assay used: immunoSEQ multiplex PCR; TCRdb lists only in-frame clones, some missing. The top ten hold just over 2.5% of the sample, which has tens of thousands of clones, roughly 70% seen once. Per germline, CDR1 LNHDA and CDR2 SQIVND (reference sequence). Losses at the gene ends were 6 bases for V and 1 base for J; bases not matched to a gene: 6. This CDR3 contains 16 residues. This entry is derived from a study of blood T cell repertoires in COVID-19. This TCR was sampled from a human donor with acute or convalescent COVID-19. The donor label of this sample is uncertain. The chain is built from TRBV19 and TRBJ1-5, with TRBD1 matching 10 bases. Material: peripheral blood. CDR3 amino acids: CASRPTGGGSNQPQHF. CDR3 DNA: TGTGCCAGTAGGCCGACAGGGGGCGGAAGCAATCAGCCCCAGCATTTT.